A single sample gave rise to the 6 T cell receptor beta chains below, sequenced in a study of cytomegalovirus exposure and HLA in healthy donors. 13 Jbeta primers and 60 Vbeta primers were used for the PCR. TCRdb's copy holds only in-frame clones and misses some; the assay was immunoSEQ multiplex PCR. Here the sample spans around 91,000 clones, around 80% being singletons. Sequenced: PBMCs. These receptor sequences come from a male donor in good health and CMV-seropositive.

This CDR3 reads CASRPTGGVRIGELFF. CDR3 bases: TGTGCCAGCAGACCTACAGGGGGGGTTAGGATCGGGGAGCTGTTTTTT. V usage is TRBV28 and J usage is TRBJ2-2; tentatively, D is TRBD1 (8 bases). Germline V gives CDR1 MDHEN, CDR2 SYDVKM. The CDR3 covers 16 residues. Trimming took 6 bases from V and 7 from J, leaving 21 bases between them.

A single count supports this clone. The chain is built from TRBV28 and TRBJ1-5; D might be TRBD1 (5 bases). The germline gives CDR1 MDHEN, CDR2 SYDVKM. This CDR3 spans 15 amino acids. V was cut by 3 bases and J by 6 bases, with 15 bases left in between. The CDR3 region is CASSFGTAGSQPQHF. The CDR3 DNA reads TGTGCCAGCAGTTTCGGGACCGCCGGGAGTCAGCCCCAGCATTTT.

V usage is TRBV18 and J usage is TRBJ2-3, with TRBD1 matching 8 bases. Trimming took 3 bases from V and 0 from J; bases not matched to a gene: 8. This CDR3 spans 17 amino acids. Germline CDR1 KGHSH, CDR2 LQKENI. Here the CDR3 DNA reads TGTGCCAGCTCACCCCTGGCCTCAGGGGGCAGCACAGATACGCAGTATTTT. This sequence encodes CASSPLASGGSTDTQYF.

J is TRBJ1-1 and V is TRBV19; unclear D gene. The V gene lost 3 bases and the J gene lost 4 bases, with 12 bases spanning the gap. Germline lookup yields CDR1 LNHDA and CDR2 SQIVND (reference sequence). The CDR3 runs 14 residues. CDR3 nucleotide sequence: TGTGCCAGTAGTATCCGGGGATTCGGCACTGAAGCTTTCTTT. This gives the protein CASSIRGFGTEAFF.

This chain's CDR3 is CASSPGASGRVGATDTQYF. CDR3 sequence (DNA): TGTGCCAGCAGCCCCGGGGCTAGCGGGAGAGTGGGGGCCACAGATACGCAGTATTTT. The chain combines TRBV7-9 with TRBJ2-3; the match to TRBD2 covers 10 bases. The CDR3 covers 19 residues. Germline loops: CDR1 SEHNR, CDR2 FQNEAQ (reference sequence). V dropped 5 bases and J dropped 2; count of bases not matched to a gene: 16.

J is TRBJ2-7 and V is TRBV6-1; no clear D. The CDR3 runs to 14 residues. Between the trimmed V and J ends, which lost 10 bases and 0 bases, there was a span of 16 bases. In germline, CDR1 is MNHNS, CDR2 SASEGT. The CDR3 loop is CAIISNRPSYEQYF. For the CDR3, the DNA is TGTGCCATCATAAGCAACAGACCCTCCTACGAGCAGTACTTC.